A selection of T cell receptor beta chains follows, all from one sample in a study of blood T cell repertoires in COVID-19. The table came from immunoSEQ multiplex PCR; TCRdb's copy has only in-frame clones and leaves some out. The sample has 250,000 to 400,000 clones; 85% to 90% are singletons. Input material: peripheral blood. The source of these receptors is a young woman with COVID-19, enrolled during active disease. CDR3s include the opening cysteine and the closing phenylalanine or tryptophan.

v_call: TRBV3-1/TRBV3-2; j_call: TRBJ1-2; cdr3_aa: CASRQGGTNYGYTF
v_call: TRBV28; j_call: TRBJ2-7; cdr3_aa: CASNLPGLAGSNEQYF
v_call: TRBV5-1; j_call: TRBJ2-7; cdr3_aa: CASSLTGGIAEQYF
v_call: TRBV6-5; j_call: TRBJ2-7; cdr3_aa: CATQILGAHYEQYF
v_call: TRBV5-4; j_call: TRBJ1-2; cdr3_aa: CASSVVKTGNGYTF
v_call: TRBV9; j_call: TRBJ1-2; cdr3_aa: CASSVAGGGAYGYTF
v_call: TRBV5-5; j_call: TRBJ1-1; cdr3_aa: CASSQPTGGTEAFF
v_call: TRBV29-1; j_call: TRBJ1-2; cdr3_aa: CSVVQNVYGYTF
v_call: TRBV7-3; j_call: TRBJ1-6; cdr3_aa: CASSLSTLENSPLHF
v_call: TRBV3-1/TRBV3-2; j_call: TRBJ2-2; cdr3_aa: CASSQVGQTNTGELFF